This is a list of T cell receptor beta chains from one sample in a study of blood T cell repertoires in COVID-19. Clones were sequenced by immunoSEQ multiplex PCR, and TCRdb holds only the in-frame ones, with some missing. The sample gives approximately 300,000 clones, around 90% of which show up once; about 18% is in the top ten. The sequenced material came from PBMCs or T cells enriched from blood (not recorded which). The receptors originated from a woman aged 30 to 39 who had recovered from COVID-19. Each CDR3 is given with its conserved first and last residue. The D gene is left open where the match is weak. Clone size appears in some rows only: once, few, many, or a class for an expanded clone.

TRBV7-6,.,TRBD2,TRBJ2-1,TGTGCCAGCAGCGGGACTAGCGGGGGGACATCCTACAATGAGCAGTTCTTC,CASSGTSGGTSYNEQFF
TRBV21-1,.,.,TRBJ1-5,TGTGCCAGCAGCAGAGTGCCGGGACAGGGCAGTCAGCCCCAGCATTTT,CASSRVPGQGSQPQHF
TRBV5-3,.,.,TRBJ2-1,TGTGCCAGAAGCTGGCCCTATATCAGGCGTATCCCAAGGGAGCAGTTCTTC,CARSWPYIRRIPREQFF
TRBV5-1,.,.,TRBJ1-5,TGCGCCAGCAGCGCCGGAGCGGGACAGCCCCAGCATTTT,CASSAGAGQPQHF
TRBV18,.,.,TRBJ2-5,TGTGCCAGCTCACCAAGGAGAATCCAAGAGACCCAGTACTTC,CASSPRRIQETQYF
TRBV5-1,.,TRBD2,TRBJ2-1,TGCGCCAGCAGCTTGCCCCCTAGCGGGAAGGGAGCCGATGAGCAGTTCTTC,CASSLPPSGKGADEQFF
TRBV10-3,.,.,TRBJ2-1,TGTGCCATCAGTCCTTTAGGAGAGAGCTCCTACAATGAGCAGTTCTTC,CAISPLGESSYNEQFF
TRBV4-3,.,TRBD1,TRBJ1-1,TGCGCCAGCAGCCAAGGCCCCGGGACAGGGGGCACTGAAGCTTTCTTT,CASSQGPGTGGTEAFF
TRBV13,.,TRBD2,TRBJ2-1,TGTGCCAGCAGTCCAGGCGGGGGGGCCCAGAATGAGCAGTTCTTC,CASSPGGGAQNEQFF
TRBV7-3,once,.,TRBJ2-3,TGTGCCAGCAGCCTCGTCCGGGGTTCCGGCACAGATACGCAGTATTTT,CASSLVRGSGTDTQYF
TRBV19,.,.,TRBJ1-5,TGTGCCAGTAGTATAGATGGGAGGCTAGCGCACAATCAGCCCCAGCATTTT,CASSIDGRLAHNQPQHF
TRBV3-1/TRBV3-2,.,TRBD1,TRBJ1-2,TGTGCCAGCAGCCCCCCTCCCGGACAGGGGTACTATGGCTACACCTTC,CASSPPPGQGYYGYTF
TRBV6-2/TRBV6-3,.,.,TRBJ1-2,TGTGCCAGCAGTTACCAGGGGTATGGCTACACCTTC,CASSYQGYGYTF
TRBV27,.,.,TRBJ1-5,TGTGCCAGCAGTTTCCTAGGCCCAGGCAATCAGCCCCAGCATTTT,CASSFLGPGNQPQHF
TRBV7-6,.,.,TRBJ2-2,TGTGCCAGCAGAACGCCGGGACAGAACACCGGGGAGCTGTTTTTT,CASRTPGQNTGELFF
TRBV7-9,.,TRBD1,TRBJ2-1,TGTGCCAGCAGCTCGGACAGGGTCTCCTACAATGAGCAGTTCTTC,CASSSDRVSYNEQFF
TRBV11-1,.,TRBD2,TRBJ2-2,TGTGCCAGCAGCCTAGCGGGAGTTTCGAACACCGGGGAGCTGTTTTTT,CASSLAGVSNTGELFF
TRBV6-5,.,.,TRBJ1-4,TGTGCCAGCGGCACAGGCGAAAAACTGTTTTTT,CASGTGEKLFF
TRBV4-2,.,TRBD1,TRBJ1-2,TGTGCCAGCAGCCAGACAGGGTCTAACTATGGCTACACCTTC,CASSQTGSNYGYTF
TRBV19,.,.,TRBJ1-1,TGTGCCAGTAGTATAGGAAGACAGAACACTGAAGCTTTCTTT,CASSIGRQNTEAFF
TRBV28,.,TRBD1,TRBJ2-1,TGTGCCAGCAGTAAGACAGGGGGGGGCAATGAGCAGTTCTTC,CASSKTGGGNEQFF
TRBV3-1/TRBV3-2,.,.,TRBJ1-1,TGTGCCAGCAGCCAAGAGGGGAGCCGCGGAGCTTTCTTT,CASSQEGSRGAFF
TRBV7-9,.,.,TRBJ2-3,TGTGCCAGCAGCTACCCAGCCGGCAGGATGGTGGAAGATACGCAGTATTTT,CASSYPAGRMVEDTQYF
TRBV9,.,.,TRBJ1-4,TGTGCCAGCAGCTCGCCTGGCAGGGCGGATAATGAAAAACTGTTTTTT,CASSSPGRADNEKLFF
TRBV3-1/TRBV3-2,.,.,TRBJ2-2,TGTGCCAGCAGCCAACCAGGGAAGGCCGGGGAGCTGTTTTTT,CASSQPGKAGELFF
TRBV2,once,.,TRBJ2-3,TGTGCCAGCAAGGGGACTGTCGCAGATACGCAGTATTTT,CASKGTVADTQYF
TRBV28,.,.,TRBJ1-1,TGTGCCAGCAGGTGGGGGCTCACTGAAGCTTTCTTT,CASRWGLTEAFF
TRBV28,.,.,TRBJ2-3,TGTGCCAGCAGAGGACAATCAGGTAGCACAGATACGCAGTATTTT,CASRGQSGSTDTQYF
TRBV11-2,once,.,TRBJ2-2,TGTGCCAGCAGCGGGGGGCAACAGGGGTACACCGGGGAGCTGTTTTTT,CASSGGQQGYTGELFF
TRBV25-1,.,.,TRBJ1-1,TGTGCCAGCAGTGAATCCGGGGAGGGCATGAACACTGAAGCTTTCTTT,CASSESGEGMNTEAFF
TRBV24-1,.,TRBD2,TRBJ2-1,TGTGCCACCAGTGAAGTGGGTAGCGGGTCCAACAATGAGCAGTTCTTC,CATSEVGSGSNNEQFF
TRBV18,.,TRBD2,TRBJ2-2,TGTGCCAGCTCACCGATAGGACTAGCGGGAAACACCGGGGAGCTGTTTTTT,CASSPIGLAGNTGELFF
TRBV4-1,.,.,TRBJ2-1,TGCGCCAGCAGCCAAGGCGGCTCCTACAATGAGCAGTTCTTC,CASSQGGSYNEQFF
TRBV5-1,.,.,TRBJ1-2,TGCGCCAGCAGCTTGGAAGGGGTCTCGGGCTACACCTTC,CASSLEGVSGYTF
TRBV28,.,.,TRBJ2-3,TGTGCCAGCAGCCCTAGACAGGCCCCAACAGATACGCAGTATTTT,CASSPRQAPTDTQYF
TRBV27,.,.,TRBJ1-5,TGTGCCAGCAAGTACGGAGGCAGCAATCAGCCCCAGCATTTT,CASKYGGSNQPQHF
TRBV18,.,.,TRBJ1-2,TGTGCCAGCTCACCCGGCAGGTACGGCTACACCTTC,CASSPGRYGYTF
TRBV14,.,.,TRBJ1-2,TGTGCCAGCAGCCAAGAAACAGGGCTCTCCACTAACTATGGCTACACCTTC,CASSQETGLSTNYGYTF
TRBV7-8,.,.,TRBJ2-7,TGTGCCAGCAGCTCGGGTACACCCATAAAAAGCAGACGCTCCTACGAGCAGTACTTC,CASSSGTPIKSRRSYEQYF
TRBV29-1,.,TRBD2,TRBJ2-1,TGCAGCGCTGGTCGGGACTACCCCTACAATGAGCAGTTCTTC,CSAGRDYPYNEQFF
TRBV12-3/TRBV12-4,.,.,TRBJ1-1,TGTGCCAGCAGTTCAGGAGGGACTGAAGCTTTCTTT,CASSSGGTEAFF
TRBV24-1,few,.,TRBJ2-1,TGTGCCACCAGTGATTTGGGCGGAAGTCGGGGGAGCTCCTACAATGAGCAGTTCTTC,CATSDLGGSRGSSYNEQFF
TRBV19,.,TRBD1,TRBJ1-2,TGTGCCAGTAGTAAATCGGACAGGGACCACTATGGCTACACCTTC,CASSKSDRDHYGYTF
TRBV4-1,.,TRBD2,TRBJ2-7,TGCGCCAGCAGCCAAGCCGTCCAGGCGGGAGGTCACTACGAGCAGTACTTC,CASSQAVQAGGHYEQYF
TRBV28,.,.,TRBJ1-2,TGTGCCAGCAGTCCGCTGACACTTTCTAATGGCTACACCTTC,CASSPLTLSNGYTF
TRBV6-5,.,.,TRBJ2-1,TGTGCCAGCAGTTACCCGGCCTCGGGGGGCTATGAGCAGTTCTTC,CASSYPASGGYEQFF
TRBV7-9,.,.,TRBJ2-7,TGTGCCAGCAGCTTAGTTGGGGACAACGAGCAGTACTTC,CASSLVGDNEQYF
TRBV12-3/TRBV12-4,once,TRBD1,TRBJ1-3,TGTGCCAGCAGACAGGGGACTGGAAACACCATATATTTT,CASRQGTGNTIYF
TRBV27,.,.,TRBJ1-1,TGTGCCAGCAGTTTCGGGAGTAACACTGAAGCTTTCTTT,CASSFGSNTEAFF
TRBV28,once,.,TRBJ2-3,TGTGCCAGCAGTTTCAGGCCGTTGGGAGATACGCAGTATTTT,CASSFRPLGDTQYF
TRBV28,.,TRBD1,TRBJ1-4,TGTGCCAGCAGTTTTAGGACAGGCCTTGCAACTAATGAAAAACTGTTTTTT,CASSFRTGLATNEKLFF